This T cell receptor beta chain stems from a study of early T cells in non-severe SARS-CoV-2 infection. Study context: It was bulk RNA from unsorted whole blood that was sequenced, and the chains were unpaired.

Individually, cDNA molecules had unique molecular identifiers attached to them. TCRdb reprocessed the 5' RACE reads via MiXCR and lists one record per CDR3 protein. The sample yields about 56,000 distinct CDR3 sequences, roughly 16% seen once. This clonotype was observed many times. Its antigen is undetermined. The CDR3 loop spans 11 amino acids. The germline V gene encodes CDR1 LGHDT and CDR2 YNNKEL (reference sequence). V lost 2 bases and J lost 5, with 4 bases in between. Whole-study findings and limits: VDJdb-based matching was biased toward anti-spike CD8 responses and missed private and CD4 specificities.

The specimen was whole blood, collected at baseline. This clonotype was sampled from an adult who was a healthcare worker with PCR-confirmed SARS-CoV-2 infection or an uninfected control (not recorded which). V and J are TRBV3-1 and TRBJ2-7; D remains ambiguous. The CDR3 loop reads CASSQSDEQYF. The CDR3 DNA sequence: TGTGCCAGCAGCCAAAGCGACGAGCAGTACTTC.